This T cell receptor beta chain was identified during a study of cytotoxic CD8 clonotypes in ibrutinib-treated CLL. As for this clone: Its antigen is not known.

Trimming took 4 bases from V and 7 from J, leaving 19 bases between them. The CDR3 spans 16 residues. Per germline, CDR1 MNHNS and CDR2 SASEGT. Study results and caveats: Few clonotypes were public, and these shrank or held steady under treatment. In sustained-remission versus progressing patients, sampling times differed.

Profiling relied on immunoSEQ multiplex PCR, and the TCRdb table lists in-frame clones only, not all of them. Counted here are roughly 330,000 clones, about 64% occurring once; the ten biggest clones make up around 6.3%. The material was PBMCs, obtained after 36 months of ibrutinib treatment. J is TRBJ1-4 and V is TRBV6-1, with a tentative D call TRBD1 (5 bases). This sequence was found in a human donor with chronic lymphocytic leukemia. The CDR3 sequence is CASSVGHSYGGEKLFF. DNA for the CDR3: TGTGCCAGCAGTGTTGGGCACTCTTACGGGGGTGAAAAACTGTTTTTT.